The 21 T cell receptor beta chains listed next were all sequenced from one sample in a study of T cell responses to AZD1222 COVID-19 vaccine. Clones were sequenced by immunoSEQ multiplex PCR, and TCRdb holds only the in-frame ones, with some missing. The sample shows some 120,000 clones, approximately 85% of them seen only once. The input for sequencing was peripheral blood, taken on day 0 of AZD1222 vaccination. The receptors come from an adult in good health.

As DNA, the CDR3 is TGTGCCAGCAGCCAGGGTTATGGCTACACCTTC. This sequence encodes CASSQGYGYTF. The rearrangement uses TRBV6-2 or TRBV6-3 and TRBJ1-2; a possible D gene is TRBD1 (5 bases). The V gene's germline CDR1 is MNHEY and CDR2 SVGEGT. CDR3 length: 11 residues. V lost 6 bases, J lost 5 bases, and 7 bases lay in between.

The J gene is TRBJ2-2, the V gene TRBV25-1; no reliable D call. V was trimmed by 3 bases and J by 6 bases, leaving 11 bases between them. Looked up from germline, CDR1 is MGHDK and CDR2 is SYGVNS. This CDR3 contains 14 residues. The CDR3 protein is CASSEPRPSGELFF. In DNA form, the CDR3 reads TGTGCCAGCAGTGAGCCCCGACCCTCCGGGGAGCTGTTTTTT. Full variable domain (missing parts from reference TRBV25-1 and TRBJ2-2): EADIYQTPRYLVIGTGKKITLECSQTMGHDKMYWYQQDPGMELHLIHYSYGVNSTEKGDLSSESTVSRIRTEHFPLTLESARPSHTSQYLCASSEPRPSGELFFGEGSRLTVL.

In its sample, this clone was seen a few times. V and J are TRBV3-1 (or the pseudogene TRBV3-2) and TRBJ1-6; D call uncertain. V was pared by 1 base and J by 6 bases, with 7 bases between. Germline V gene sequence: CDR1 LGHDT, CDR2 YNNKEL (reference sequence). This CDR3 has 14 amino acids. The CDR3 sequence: CASSQVEFNSPLHF. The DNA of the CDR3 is TGTGCCAGCAGCCAAGTGGAATTTAATTCACCCCTCCACTTT.

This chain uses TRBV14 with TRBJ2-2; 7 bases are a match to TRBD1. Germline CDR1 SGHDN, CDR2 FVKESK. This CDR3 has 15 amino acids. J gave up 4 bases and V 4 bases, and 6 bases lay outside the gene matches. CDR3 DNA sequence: TGTGCCAGCAGCCCCTCGACAGGGATCACCGGGGAGCTGTTTTTT. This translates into CASSPSTGITGELFF.

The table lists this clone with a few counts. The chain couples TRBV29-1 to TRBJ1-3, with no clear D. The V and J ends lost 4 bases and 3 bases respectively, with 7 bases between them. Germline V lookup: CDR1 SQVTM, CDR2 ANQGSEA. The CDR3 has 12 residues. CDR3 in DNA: TGCAGCGTTGTGGTTAGTGGAAACACCATATATTTT. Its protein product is CSVVVSGNTIYF.

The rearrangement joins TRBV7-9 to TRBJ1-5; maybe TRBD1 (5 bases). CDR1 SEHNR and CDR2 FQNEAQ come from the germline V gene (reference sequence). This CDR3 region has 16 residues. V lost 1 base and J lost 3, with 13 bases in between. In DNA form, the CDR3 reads TGTGCCAGCAGCTTAGGGAGGGGCAGGGACAATCAGCCCCAGCATTTT. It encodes CASSLGRGRDNQPQHF.

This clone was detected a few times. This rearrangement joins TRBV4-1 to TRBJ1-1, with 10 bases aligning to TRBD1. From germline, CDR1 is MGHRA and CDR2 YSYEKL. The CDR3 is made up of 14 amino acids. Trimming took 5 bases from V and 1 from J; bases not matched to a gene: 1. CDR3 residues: CASSWDRGNTEAFF. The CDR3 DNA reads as TGCGCCAGCAGCTGGGACAGGGGGAACACTGAAGCTTTCTTT.

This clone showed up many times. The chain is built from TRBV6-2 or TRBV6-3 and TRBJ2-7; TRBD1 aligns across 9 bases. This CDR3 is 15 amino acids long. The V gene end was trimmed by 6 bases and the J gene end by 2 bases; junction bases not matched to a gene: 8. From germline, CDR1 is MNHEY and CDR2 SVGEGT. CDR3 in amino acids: CASSPDRGVTYEQYF. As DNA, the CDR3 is TGTGCCAGCAGCCCCGACAGGGGGGTTACCTACGAGCAGTACTTC.

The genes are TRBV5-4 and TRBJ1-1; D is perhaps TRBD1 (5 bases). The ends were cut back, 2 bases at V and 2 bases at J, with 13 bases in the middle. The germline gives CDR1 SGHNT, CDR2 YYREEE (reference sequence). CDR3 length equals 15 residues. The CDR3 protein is CASSLIQRDNTEAFF. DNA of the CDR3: TGTGCCAGCAGCTTAATACAGAGGGACAACACTGAAGCTTTCTTT.

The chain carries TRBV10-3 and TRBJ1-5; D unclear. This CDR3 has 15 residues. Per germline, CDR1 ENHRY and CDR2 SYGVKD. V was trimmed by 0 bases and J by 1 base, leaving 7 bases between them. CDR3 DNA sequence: TGTGCCATCAGTGAGTCCAGCCGCAGCAATCAGCCCCAGCATTTT. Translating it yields CAISESSRSNQPQHF.

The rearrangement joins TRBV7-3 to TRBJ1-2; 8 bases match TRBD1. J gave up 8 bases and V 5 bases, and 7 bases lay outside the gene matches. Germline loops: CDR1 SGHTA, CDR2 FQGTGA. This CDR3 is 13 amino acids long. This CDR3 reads CASSRPGGDGYTF. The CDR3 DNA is TGTGCCAGCAGCCGCCCAGGGGGCGACGGCTACACCTTC.

In nucleotides, the CDR3 is TGTGCCAGCCGATCTGGACAGTCAGTGTCTGAAGCTTTCTTT. Amino acids: CASRSGQSVSEAFF. V is TRBV2 and J is TRBJ1-1; a weak D match, TRBD1 (6 bases). CDR3 length equals 14 residues. CDR1 and CDR2 (germline): SNHLY, FYNNEI. Trimming cost V 8 bases and J 6 bases, with 19 bases left between them.

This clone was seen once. The CDR3 DNA sequence: TGTGCCAGCAGTGTATTCGGCGGGGCCAGCACAGATACGCAGTATTTT. Protein product: CASSVFGGASTDTQYF. The V and J genes are TRBV6-1 and TRBJ2-3, with D tentatively TRBD2 (6 bases). CDR1 and CDR2 from the germline V gene are MNHNS and SASEGT. The V end was cut by 4 bases, the J end by 0 bases, with 14 bases between. CDR3 size: 16 residues.

CDR3 nucleotide sequence: TGTGCCAGCGTTTCAGGGACCAAACCTTTCTTT. The encoded protein is CASVSGTKPFF. The J gene is TRBJ1-1, the V gene TRBV12-3 or TRBV12-4; perhaps TRBD1 as D (5 bases). CDR3 length equals 11 residues. With 8 bases removed from V and 12 bases from J, the gap between germline ends came to 16 bases.

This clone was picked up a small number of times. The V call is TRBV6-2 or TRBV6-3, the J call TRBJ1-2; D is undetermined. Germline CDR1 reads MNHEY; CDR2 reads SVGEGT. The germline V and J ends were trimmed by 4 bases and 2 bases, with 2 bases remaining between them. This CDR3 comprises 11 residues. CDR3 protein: CASSWNYGYTF. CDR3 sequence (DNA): TGTGCCAGCAGTTGGAACTATGGCTACACCTTC.

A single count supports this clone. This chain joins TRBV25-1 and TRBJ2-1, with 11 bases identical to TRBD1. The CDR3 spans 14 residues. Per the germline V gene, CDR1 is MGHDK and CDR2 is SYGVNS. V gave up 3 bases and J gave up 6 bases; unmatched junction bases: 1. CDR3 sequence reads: CASSDGTGGNEQFF. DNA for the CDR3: TGTGCCAGCAGTGACGGGACAGGGGGCAATGAGCAGTTCTTC.

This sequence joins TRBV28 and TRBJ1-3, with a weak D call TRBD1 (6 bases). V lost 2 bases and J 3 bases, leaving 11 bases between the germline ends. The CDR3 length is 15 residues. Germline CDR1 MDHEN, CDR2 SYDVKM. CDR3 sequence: CASSLLQGDGNTIYF. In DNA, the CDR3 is TGTGCCAGCAGTTTACTACAGGGTGATGGAAACACCATATATTTT.

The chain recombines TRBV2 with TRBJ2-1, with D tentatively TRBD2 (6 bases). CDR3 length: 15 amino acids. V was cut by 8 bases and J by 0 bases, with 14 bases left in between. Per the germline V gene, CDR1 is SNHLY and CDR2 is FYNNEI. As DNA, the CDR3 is TGTGCCAGCCATGGGGACTCGAGCTCCTACAATGAGCAGTTCTTC. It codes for CASHGDSSSYNEQFF.

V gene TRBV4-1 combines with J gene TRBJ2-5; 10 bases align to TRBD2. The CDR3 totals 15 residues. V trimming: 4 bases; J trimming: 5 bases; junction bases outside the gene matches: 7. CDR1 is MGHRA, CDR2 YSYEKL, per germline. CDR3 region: CASSLSGGAGETQYF. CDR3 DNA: TGCGCCAGCAGCCTCAGCGGGGGGGCTGGGGAGACCCAGTACTTC.

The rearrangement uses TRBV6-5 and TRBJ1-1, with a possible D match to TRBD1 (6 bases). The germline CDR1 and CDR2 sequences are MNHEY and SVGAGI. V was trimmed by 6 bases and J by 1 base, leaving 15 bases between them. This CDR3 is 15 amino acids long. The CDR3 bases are TGTGCCAGCAGAGATCCACAGGGTTGGAACACTGAAGCTTTCTTT. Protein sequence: CASRDPQGWNTEAFF.

In nucleotides, the CDR3 is TGTGCCAGCAGCAAGGATCGACCGGGACAGGGATCCGGAAACACCATATATTTT. Protein: CASSKDRPGQGSGNTIYF. This rearrangement joins TRBV27 to TRBJ1-3, with 9 nucleotides matching TRBD1. J was trimmed by 4 bases and V by 6 bases; bases with no gene match: 16. Germline loops: CDR1 MNHEY, CDR2 SMNVEV (reference sequence). This CDR3 region has 18 residues.